Listed below are T cell receptor beta chains from one sample, sequenced in a study of regulatory and conventional T cells in RAG deficiency. This table comes from immunoSEQ multiplex PCR, and its TCRdb copy is limited to in-frame clones, with some not included. The sample has 20,000 or so clones, 87% seen once. This same sample was also taken into another study, of regulatory T cells.

The material sequenced was Tregs sorted from blood. The receptors come from a human donor in good health. Both conserved end residues are part of each CDR3. A D gene is named only where the DNA matches it firmly. The size of a clone is reported for some rows only, either as once, few or many, or as a class for expanded clones.

v_call	clone_size	j_call	d_call	cdr3_aa	cdr3_nt
TRBV29-1	NA	TRBJ2-1	TRBD2	CSGGLDFGEQFF	TGCAGCGGGGGACTAGATTTCGGTGAGCAGTTCTTC
TRBV4-2	NA	TRBJ1-6	TRBD1	CASSQGTGEMGSPLHF	TGTGCCAGCAGCCAAGGGACAGGGGAAATGGGCTCACCCCTCCACTTT
TRBV14	few	TRBJ1-1	NA	CASSQSGPTEAFF	TGTGCCAGCAGCCAATCGGGGCCCACTGAAGCTTTCTTT
TRBV11-3	NA	TRBJ2-7	NA	CASSLLEGIGLQTGEQYF	TGTGCCAGCAGCTTACTCGAGGGAATCGGCTTACAGACAGGCGAGCAGTACTTC
TRBV18	NA	TRBJ1-3	TRBD1	CASSPPQGALSSGNTIYF	TGTGCCAGCTCACCACCCCAGGGGGCCTTAAGCTCTGGAAACACCATATATTTT
TRBV9	NA	TRBJ1-3	NA	CASSVVSSGVSGNTIYF	TGTGCCAGCAGCGTAGTTTCCTCAGGGGTCTCTGGAAACACCATATATTTT
TRBV30	NA	TRBJ1-3	TRBD1	CARDSSSGNTIYF	TGTGCCCGGGACAGCAGCTCTGGAAACACCATATATTTT
TRBV5-1	once	TRBJ2-2	TRBD2	CASSQGLALTGELFF	TGCGCCAGCAGCCAGGGACTAGCCCTAACCGGGGAGCTGTTTTTT
TRBV2	NA	TRBJ1-5	NA	CASSYAGSPQHF	TGTGCCAGCAGCTACGCCGGAAGCCCCCAGCATTTT
TRBV6-5	NA	TRBJ1-1	NA	CASSYYRTLNTEAFF	TGTGCCAGCAGTTACTATCGCACCTTGAACACTGAAGCTTTCTTT
TRBV4-3	NA	TRBJ2-7	NA	CASSQVTSLKGEQYF	TGCGCCAGCAGCCAAGTTACTAGCCTCAAGGGCGAGCAGTACTTC
TRBV6-1	NA	TRBJ2-7	NA	CASSTESVGYEQYF	TGTGCCAGCAGTACGGAGTCCGTGGGGTACGAGCAGTACTTC
TRBV5-1	NA	TRBJ1-3	NA	CASSLGGGGTIYF	TGCGCCAGCAGCTTGGGCGGGGGAGGCACCATATATTTT
TRBV12-5	few	TRBJ1-3	NA	CASGLDGQGYF	TGTGCTAGTGGTTTGGACGGCCAAGGATATTTT
TRBV9	NA	TRBJ2-2	NA	CASSAVGTSAGELFF	TGTGCCAGCAGCGCGGTGGGAACCTCGGCCGGGGAGCTGTTTTTT
TRBV11-3	NA	TRBJ2-1	NA	CASSLGFANEQFF	TGTGCCAGCAGCTTAGGATTTGCAAATGAGCAGTTCTTC
TRBV5-6	NA	TRBJ1-4	NA	CASSLIATNEKLFF	TGTGCCAGCAGCTTGATTGCAACTAATGAAAAACTGTTTTTT
TRBV27	once	TRBJ2-2	NA	CASSLGWFGELFF	TGTGCCAGCAGTTTAGGGTGGTTCGGGGAGCTGTTTTTT
TRBV28	once	TRBJ1-3	TRBD1	CATRQGNSGNTIYF	TGTGCCACTAGACAGGGCAACTCTGGAAACACCATATATTTT
TRBV7-9	NA	TRBJ2-6	NA	CASSLSGSGANVLTF	TGTGCCAGCAGCTTATCGGGGTCTGGGGCCAACGTCCTGACTTTC
TRBV2	few	TRBJ2-7	TRBD1	CASRPGQGVYEQYF	TGTGCCAGCAGACCGGGACAGGGAGTCTACGAGCAGTACTTC
TRBV6-1	NA	TRBJ2-3	NA	CASRPKPHTDTQYF	TGTGCCAGCAGACCCAAGCCCCACACAGATACGCAGTATTTT
TRBV5-1	NA	TRBJ2-7	TRBD2	CASSRLRSLAGAGEQYF	TGCGCCAGCAGCCGGTTGAGATCACTAGCGGGAGCGGGAGAGCAGTACTTC
TRBV5-4	NA	TRBJ2-1	TRBD2	CASSPAGVAGVSYNEQFF	TGTGCCAGCAGCCCCGCGGGGGTAGCGGGAGTGTCTTACAATGAGCAGTTCTTC
TRBV5-1	NA	TRBJ1-1	TRBD1	CASSGPISGGNTEAFF	TGCGCCAGCAGCGGCCCCATTTCAGGGGGCAACACTGAAGCTTTCTTT
TRBV28	NA	TRBJ1-5	NA	CASSLRIDSNQPQHF	TGTGCCAGCAGTTTACGGATTGATAGCAATCAGCCCCAGCATTTT
TRBV19	NA	TRBJ1-1	TRBD1	CASSVRGWGNTEAFF	TGTGCCAGTAGTGTCAGGGGGTGGGGGAACACTGAAGCTTTCTTT